Listed here are 26 T cell receptor beta chains from one sample, sequenced in a study of blood T cell repertoires in COVID-19. Here immunoSEQ multiplex PCR was the method, and the copy in TCRdb shows in-frame clones only, minus some. Counted here are roughly 400,000 clones, roughly 90% occurring once; the ten biggest clones make up roughly 2%. What was sequenced was PBMCs or T cells enriched from blood (not recorded which). All receptors come from a woman in her thirties or forties with acute COVID-19.

V gene TRBV5-1 combines with J gene TRBJ2-3; no clear D. The CDR3 has 14 residues. Trimming stripped 6 bases from V and 4 bases from J, with 15 bases between. Germline values: CDR1 SGHRS, CDR2 YFSETQ. In DNA, the CDR3 is TGCGCCAGCACCCCAGAGGTATTGGCAGATACGCAGTATTTT. It translates to CASTPEVLADTQYF.

This chain connects TRBV6-6 to TRBJ1-1; no clear D gene. Germline assignment: CDR1 MNHNY and CDR2 SVGAGI (reference sequence). The CDR3 has 17 residues. Trimming cost V 7 bases and J 2 bases, with 23 bases left between them. CDR3 in DNA: TGTGCCAGCATTCGCCGCCCTGTGGCTTCTCGAAACACTGAAGCTTTCTTT. Translation gives CASIRRPVASRNTEAFF.

The gene calls are TRBV7-2 and TRBJ1-1, with D possibly matching TRBD1 (6 bases). The CDR3 runs to 14 residues. V was shortened by 5 bases and J by 1 base, with 11 bases between the two germline ends. CDR1 and CDR2 (germline): SGHTA, FQGNSA. CDR3 nucleotide sequence: TGTGCCAGCAGCCCCCGGACAGCGAACACTGAAGCTTTCTTT. This encodes CASSPRTANTEAFF.

V is TRBV3-1 (or the pseudogene TRBV3-2) and J is TRBJ1-1; D remains unclear. The CDR3 is 16 amino acids. Germline V lookup: CDR1 LGHDT, CDR2 YNNKEL (reference sequence). Trimming removed 1 base from V and 4 bases from J, with 16 bases in between. CDR3 region: CASSQVGVVGSTEAFF. The CDR3 DNA reads as TGTGCCAGCAGCCAAGTCGGGGTGGTCGGTTCCACTGAAGCTTTCTTT.

The chain combines TRBV29-1 with TRBJ1-4; TRBD1 is a possible D gene (5 bases). The germline CDR1 and CDR2 sequences are SQVTM and ANQGSEA. V was pared by 4 bases and J by 2 bases, with 8 bases between. This CDR3 is built from 13 residues. The CDR3 DNA is TGCAGCGTTGCCGGGGGTACTAATGAAAAACTGTTTTTT. It specifies CSVAGGTNEKLFF.

The genes are TRBV15 and TRBJ1-5; maybe TRBD1 (6 bases). V was shortened by 8 bases and J by 4 bases, with 18 bases between the two germline ends. From germline, CDR1 is LNHNV and CDR2 YYDKDF (reference sequence). The CDR3 extends over 15 amino acids. The CDR3 spells CATGGAAIINQPQHF. DNA of the CDR3: TGTGCCACCGGGGGGGCAGCGATAATTAATCAGCCCCAGCATTTT.

The chain recombines TRBV30 with TRBJ2-7; D unresolved. The CDR3 covers 11 residues. CDR1 is GTSNPN and CDR2 is SVGIG in the germline V gene (reference sequence). Trimming shortened V by 1 base and J by 4 bases, and 5 bases separated the two germline ends. This CDR3 reads CAWSDGYEQYF. For the CDR3, the DNA is TGTGCCTGGAGTGACGGTTACGAGCAGTACTTC.

The gene calls are TRBV18 and TRBJ1-3; D unclear. Trimming left V 3 bases short and J 0 bases short, with 9 bases between. Germline V gives CDR1 KGHSH, CDR2 LQKENI. The CDR3 is 15 amino acids. The CDR3 loop is CASSPSADSGNTIYF. CDR3 nucleotide sequence: TGTGCCAGCTCACCCTCGGCGGACTCTGGAAACACCATATATTTT.

The chain joins TRBV12-5 to TRBJ2-3, with D maybe TRBD1 (5 bases). Germline V gene sequence: CDR1 LGHNT, CDR2 FRNRAP. The CDR3 sequence is 17 residues long. Trimming removed 0 bases from V and 3 bases from J, with 16 bases in between. The CDR3 DNA is TGTGCTAGTGGTTTGGTCTATATAGGGGTTATTACAGATACGCAGTATTTT. Protein product: CASGLVYIGVITDTQYF.

This clone was counted a few times. This sequence joins TRBV18 and TRBJ2-7; TRBD2 agrees at 10 bases. V lost 0 bases and J lost 2; bases outside the gene matches: 1. This CDR3 comprises 15 residues. Germline values: CDR1 KGHSH, CDR2 LQKENI. The CDR3 DNA reads as TGTGCCAGCTCACCACCGAGCGGGGGGGCCTACGAGCAGTACTTC. Translated, it gives CASSPPSGGAYEQYF. The full variable domain, completed using reference TRBV18 and TRBJ2-7, is NAGVMQNPRHLVRRRGQEARLRCSPMKGHSHVYWYRQLPEEGLKFMVYLQKENIIDESGMPKERFSAEFPKEGPSILRIQQVVRGDSAAYFCASSPPSGGAYEQYFGPGTRLTVT.

This rearrangement joins TRBV6-1 to TRBJ1-1, with a possible D match to TRBD1 (6 bases). V dropped 0 bases and J dropped 0 bases, with 11 bases sitting between them. CDR1 and CDR2 (germline): MNHNS, SASEGT. The CDR3 is made up of 16 amino acids. The CDR3 sequence is CASSEAGQIMNTEAFF. DNA of the CDR3: TGTGCCAGCAGTGAAGCTGGACAGATCATGAACACTGAAGCTTTCTTT.

CDR3 sequence reads: CASRTHTGELFF. The CDR3 nucleotides read TGCGCCAGCAGAACACACACCGGGGAGCTGTTTTTT. This chain uses TRBV5-1 with TRBJ2-2, with D unclear. With 5 bases removed from V and 3 bases from J, the gap between germline ends came to 5 bases. The CDR3 is made up of 12 amino acids. Germline V gene lookup returns CDR1 SGHRS and CDR2 YFSETQ.

This sequence joins TRBV6-5 and TRBJ1-5, with D tentatively TRBD1 (5 bases). Germline V lookup: CDR1 MNHEY, CDR2 SVGAGI. CDR3 length: 15 amino acids. Trimming took 3 bases from V and 4 from J, leaving 13 bases between them. CDR3 region: CASSYLGARNQPQHF. The CDR3 nucleotides are TGTGCCAGCAGTTATTTAGGGGCAAGAAATCAGCCCCAGCATTTT.

The CDR3 spells CASSPGDRENYGYTF. In DNA form, the CDR3 reads TGCGCCAGCAGCCCAGGGGACAGAGAGAACTATGGCTACACCTTC. This rearrangement joins TRBV5-1 to TRBJ1-2, with 7 bases fitting TRBD1. J was trimmed by 2 bases and V by 4 bases; bases with no gene match: 8. The germline V gene encodes CDR1 SGHRS and CDR2 YFSETQ. CDR3 length: 15 amino acids. Supplemented by reference TRBV5-1 and TRBJ1-2, the full variable domain reads KAGVTQTPRYLIKTRGQQVTLSCSPISGHRSVSWYQQTPGQGLQFLFEYFSETQRNKGNFPGRFSGRQFSNSRSEMNVSTLELGDSALYLCASSPGDRENYGYTFGSGTRLTVV.

V is TRBV11-2 and J is TRBJ1-1, with D maybe TRBD1 (6 bases). V was pared by 1 base and J by 4 bases, with 10 bases between. The CDR3 loop spans 14 amino acids. CDR1 is SGHAT, CDR2 FQNNGV, per germline. The CDR3 nucleotides read TGTGCCAGCAGCTTAGCGGGGGGCGGCACTGAAGCTTTCTTT. Protein sequence: CASSLAGGGTEAFF.

J is TRBJ1-3 and V is TRBV5-1, with a possible D match to TRBD1 (5 bases). Trimming stripped 4 bases from V and 4 bases from J, with 12 bases between. The germline gives CDR1 SGHRS, CDR2 YFSETQ. The CDR3 sequence is 14 residues long. As DNA, the CDR3 is TGCGCCAGCAGCGAAAGGGGATCCGGAAACACCATATATTTT. This encodes CASSERGSGNTIYF. The full variable domain, its missing parts supplied by reference TRBV5-1 and TRBJ1-3, is KAGVTQTPRYLIKTRGQQVTLSCSPISGHRSVSWYQQTPGQGLQFLFEYFSETQRNKGNFPGRFSGRQFSNSRSEMNVSTLELGDSALYLCASSERGSGNTIYFGEGSWLTVV.

The V call is TRBV11-2, the J call TRBJ2-3; D is possibly TRBD1 (6 bases). Germline lookup yields CDR1 SGHAT and CDR2 FQNNGV. V dropped 1 base and J dropped 1 base, with 9 bases sitting between them. This CDR3 region has 15 residues. Written as DNA, the CDR3 is TGTGCCAGCAGCTTAGGGGGGCGCGGCACAGATACGCAGTATTTT. This sequence encodes CASSLGGRGTDTQYF.

The chain has TRBV7-9 and TRBJ2-3, with 9 bases that match TRBD2. This CDR3 comprises 18 residues. With 5 bases clipped from V and 4 bases from J, the junction kept 16 bases outside the gene matches. CDR1 and CDR2 (germline): SEHNR, FQNEAQ (reference sequence). In DNA form, the CDR3 reads TGTGCCAGCAGCCCCTCGGGGCTAGCGGGGAGGAGTGCAGATACGCAGTATTTT. Its translation is CASSPSGLAGRSADTQYF.

The chain is built from TRBV20-1 and TRBJ2-5; TRBD2 matches 12 bases. The CDR3 contains 15 residues. Germline CDR1 DFQATT, CDR2 SNEGSKA (reference sequence). Losses at the gene ends were 3 bases for V and 2 bases for J; bases not matched to a gene: 4. CDR3 sequence (DNA): TGCAGTGCTAGTGTGCTAGCGGGGGGGCAAGAGACCCAGTACTTC. Translation gives CSASVLAGGQETQYF.

The rearrangement joins TRBV5-1 to TRBJ1-1; D not resolved. The CDR3 sequence is 13 residues long. V was clipped by 1 base and J by 2 bases, with 6 bases between them. Germline V gene data show CDR1 as SGHRS and CDR2 as YFSETQ. The CDR3 DNA reads as TGCGCCAGCAGCTTGAACAGTAACACTGAAGCTTTCTTT. It encodes CASSLNSNTEAFF.

V is TRBV2 and J is TRBJ2-3, with 8 bases fitting TRBD1. Unmatched junction bases numbered 11, after V lost 9 bases and J lost 3 bases. The CDR3 sequence is 15 residues long. The germline gives CDR1 SNHLY, CDR2 FYNNEI. CDR3 nucleotide sequence: TGTGCCAGTAGAAAACCAGGGGGCGCGACAGATACGCAGTATTTT. Protein sequence: CASRKPGGATDTQYF.

The rearrangement uses TRBV12-3 or TRBV12-4 and TRBJ1-1; a weak D match, TRBD1 (6 bases). CDR3 length: 13 residues. Trimming stripped 3 bases from V and 11 bases from J, with 16 bases between. Here the CDR3 reads CASSFGQWVPAFF. The CDR3 region has the DNA TGTGCCAGCAGTTTCGGACAGTGGGTTCCGGCTTTCTTT.

The chain's CDR3 is CASSLGSGGPSDTQYF. In DNA, the CDR3 is TGTGCCAGCAGCCTCGGCAGCGGGGGCCCATCAGATACGCAGTATTTT. The chain combines TRBV7-7 with TRBJ2-3; 8 bases agree with TRBD2. The J segment lost 4 bases and the V segment lost 5 bases, leaving 11 bases of the junction unmatched. The CDR3 is 16 residues long. Germline CDR1 reads SSHAT; CDR2 reads FNYEAQ (reference sequence).

The chain has TRBV27 and TRBJ2-1; 9 positions agree with TRBD1. V was pared by 5 bases and J by 9 bases, with 14 bases of the junction left unmatched. This CDR3 is built from 16 residues. Germline lookup yields CDR1 MNHEY and CDR2 SMNVEV (reference sequence). The CDR3 region has the DNA TGTGCCAGCAGTGGGGGGACAGGGTGGAGGAATGCTGAGCAGTTCTTC. Translated: CASSGGTGWRNAEQFF.

This rearrangement joins TRBV19 to TRBJ1-1; D is uncertain. The CDR3 totals 15 residues. The V gene's germline CDR1 is LNHDA and CDR2 SQIVND (reference sequence). The V end was cut by 5 bases, the J end by 1 base, with 14 bases between. The CDR3: CASSDAGRKNTEAFF. CDR3 in DNA: TGTGCCAGTAGTGACGCCGGCAGGAAGAACACTGAAGCTTTCTTT.

This clone was observed a handful of times. The J gene is TRBJ2-2, the V gene TRBV5-5; a possible D gene is TRBD1 (6 bases). V lost 2 bases and J lost 4, with 12 bases in between. Germline lookup yields CDR1 SGHKS and CDR2 YYEKEE (reference sequence). The CDR3 loop spans 15 amino acids. CDR3 amino acids: CASSLLPDSTGELFF. The CDR3 bases are TGTGCCAGCAGCTTACTCCCGGACAGCACCGGGGAGCTGTTTTTT.